Described below is a single TCR beta chain sequence and its context. Antigen specificity is unknown. Every donor contributed about 10 milliliters of peripheral blood by blood draw. This record comes from a study of blood T cells in healthy people across ages. This CDR3 has 14 amino acids. V was pared by 5 bases and J by 11 bases, with 14 bases of the junction left unmatched. Germline-derived CDR1 and CDR2 are SGHRS and YFSETQ. Study-wide points: Older individuals had lower TCR beta diversity per million T cells (the decline was roughly linear).

Together with a sample-barcoded 5' primer, a J-beta primer mix was included in a second PCR lasting about 7 to 11 cycles. TCRdb re-derived calls from the 5' RACE reads in MiXCR, one entry per CDR3 protein. This table has hundreds of thousands of distinct CDR3 sequences, more than 40% appearing once. The sequencing sample was made of blood. The chain joins TRBV5-1 to TRBJ2-5; 8 nucleotides match TRBD2. This sequence originates from a woman aged 55-70 years in good health. The CDR3 here is CASRVSGSGDEQYF. The DNA of the CDR3 is TGCGCCAGCAGGGTAAGCGGGAGCGGTGATGAGCAGTACTTC.